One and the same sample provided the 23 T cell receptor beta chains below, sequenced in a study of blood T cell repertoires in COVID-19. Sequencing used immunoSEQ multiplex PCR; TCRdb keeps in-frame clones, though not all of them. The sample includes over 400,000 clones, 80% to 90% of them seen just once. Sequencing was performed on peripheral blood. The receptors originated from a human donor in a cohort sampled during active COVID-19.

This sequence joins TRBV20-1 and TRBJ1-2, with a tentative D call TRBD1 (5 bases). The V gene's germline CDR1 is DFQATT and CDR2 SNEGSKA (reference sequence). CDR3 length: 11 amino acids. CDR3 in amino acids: CSRQSNYGYTF. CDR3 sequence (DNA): TGCAGCAGACAGTCCAACTATGGCTACACCTTC.

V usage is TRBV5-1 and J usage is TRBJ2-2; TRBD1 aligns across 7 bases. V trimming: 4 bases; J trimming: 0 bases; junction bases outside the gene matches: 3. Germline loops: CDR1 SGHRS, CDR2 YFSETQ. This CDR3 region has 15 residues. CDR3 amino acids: CASSPGQTNTGELFF. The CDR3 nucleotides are TGCGCCAGCAGCCCGGGACAGACGAACACCGGGGAGCTGTTTTTT.

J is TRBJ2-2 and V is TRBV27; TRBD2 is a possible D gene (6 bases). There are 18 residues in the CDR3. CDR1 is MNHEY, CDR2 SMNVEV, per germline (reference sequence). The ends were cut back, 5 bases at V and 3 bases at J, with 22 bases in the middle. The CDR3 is CASSPPRDFPVYTGELFF. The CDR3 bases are TGTGCCAGCAGTCCCCCCCGGGACTTCCCCGTTTACACCGGGGAGCTGTTTTTT.

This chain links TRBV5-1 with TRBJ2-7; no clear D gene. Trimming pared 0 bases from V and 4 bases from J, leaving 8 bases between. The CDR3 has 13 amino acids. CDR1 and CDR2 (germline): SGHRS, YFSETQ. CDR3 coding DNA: TGCGCCAGCAGCTTGGCCATGGCTTACGAGCAGTACTTC. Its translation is CASSLAMAYEQYF. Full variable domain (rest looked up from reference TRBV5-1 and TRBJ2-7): KAGVTQTPRYLIKTRGQQVTLSCSPISGHRSVSWYQQTPGQGLQFLFEYFSETQRNKGNFPGRFSGRQFSNSRSEMNVSTLELGDSALYLCASSLAMAYEQYFGPGTRLTVT.

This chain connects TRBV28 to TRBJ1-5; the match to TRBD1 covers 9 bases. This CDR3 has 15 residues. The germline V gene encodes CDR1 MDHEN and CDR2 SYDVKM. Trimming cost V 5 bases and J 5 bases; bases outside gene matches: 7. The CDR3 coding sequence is TGTGCCAGCAGTAAAAACAGGGGGCAATATCAGCCCCAGCATTTT. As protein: CASSKNRGQYQPQHF. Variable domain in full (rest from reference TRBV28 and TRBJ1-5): DVKVTQSSRYLVKRTGEKVFLECVQDMDHENMFWYRQDPGLGLRLIYFSYDVKMKEKGDIPEGYSVSREKKERFSLILESASTNQTSMYLCASSKNRGQYQPQHFGDGTRLSIL.

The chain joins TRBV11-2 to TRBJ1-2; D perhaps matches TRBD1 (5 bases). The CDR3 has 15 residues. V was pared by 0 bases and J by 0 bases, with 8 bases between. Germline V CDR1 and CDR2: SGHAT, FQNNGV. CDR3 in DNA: TGTGCCAGCAGCTTAGAGTGGGGCCCTAACTATGGCTACACCTTC. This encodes CASSLEWGPNYGYTF.

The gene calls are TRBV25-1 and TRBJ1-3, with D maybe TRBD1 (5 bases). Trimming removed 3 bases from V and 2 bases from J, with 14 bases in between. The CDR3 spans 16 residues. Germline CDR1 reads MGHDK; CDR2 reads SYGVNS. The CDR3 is CASSEAGGVAGNTIYF. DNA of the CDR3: TGTGCCAGCAGTGAGGCGGGGGGTGTAGCTGGAAACACCATATATTTT.

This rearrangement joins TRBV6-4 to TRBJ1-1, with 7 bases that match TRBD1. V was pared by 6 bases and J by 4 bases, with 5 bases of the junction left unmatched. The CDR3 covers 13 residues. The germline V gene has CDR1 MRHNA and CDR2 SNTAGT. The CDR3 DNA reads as TGTGCCAGCAGATATTCAGGGGGCACTGAAGCTTTCTTT. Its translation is CASRYSGGTEAFF.

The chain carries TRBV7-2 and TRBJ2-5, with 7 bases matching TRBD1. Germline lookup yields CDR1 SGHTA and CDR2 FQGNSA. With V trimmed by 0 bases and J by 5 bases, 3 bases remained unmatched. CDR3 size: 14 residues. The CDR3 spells CASSLAGRGETQYF. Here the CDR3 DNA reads TGTGCCAGCAGCTTAGCCGGCAGGGGGGAGACCCAGTACTTC.

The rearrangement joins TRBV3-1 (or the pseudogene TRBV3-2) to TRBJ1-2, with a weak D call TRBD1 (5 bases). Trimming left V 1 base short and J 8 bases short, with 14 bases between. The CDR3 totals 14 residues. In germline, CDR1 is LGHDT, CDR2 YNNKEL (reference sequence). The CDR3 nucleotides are TGTGCCAGCAGCCAAGCGCAGGGTATTAGGGGCTACACCTTC. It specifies CASSQAQGIRGYTF.

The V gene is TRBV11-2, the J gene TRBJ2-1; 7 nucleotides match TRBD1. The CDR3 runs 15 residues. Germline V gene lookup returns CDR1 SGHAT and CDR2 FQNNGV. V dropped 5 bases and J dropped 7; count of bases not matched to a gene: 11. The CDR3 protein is CASSPQGEWRNEQFF. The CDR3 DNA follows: TGTGCCAGCAGCCCCCAGGGGGAGTGGAGAAATGAGCAGTTCTTC.

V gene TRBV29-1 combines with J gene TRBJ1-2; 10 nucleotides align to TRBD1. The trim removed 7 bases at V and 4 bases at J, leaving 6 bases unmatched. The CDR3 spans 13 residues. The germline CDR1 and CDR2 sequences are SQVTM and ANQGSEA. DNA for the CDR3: TGCAGCGCTGGGACAGGGGCGTCCTATGGCTACACCTTC. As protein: CSAGTGASYGYTF.

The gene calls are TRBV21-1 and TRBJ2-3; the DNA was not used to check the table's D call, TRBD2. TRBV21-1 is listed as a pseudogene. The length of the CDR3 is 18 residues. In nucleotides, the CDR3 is TGTGCCAGCAGCCAAGGGGCTAGCGGGAGCCCCCTCACAGATACGCAGTATTTT. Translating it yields CASSQGASGSPLTDTQYF.

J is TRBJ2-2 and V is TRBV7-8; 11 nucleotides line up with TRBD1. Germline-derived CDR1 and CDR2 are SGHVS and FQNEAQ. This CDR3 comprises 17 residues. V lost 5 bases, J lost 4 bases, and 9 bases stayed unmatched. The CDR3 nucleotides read TGTGCCAGCAGCATACGGGCCGGGACAGGGGGCACCGGGGAGCTGTTTTTT. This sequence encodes CASSIRAGTGGTGELFF.

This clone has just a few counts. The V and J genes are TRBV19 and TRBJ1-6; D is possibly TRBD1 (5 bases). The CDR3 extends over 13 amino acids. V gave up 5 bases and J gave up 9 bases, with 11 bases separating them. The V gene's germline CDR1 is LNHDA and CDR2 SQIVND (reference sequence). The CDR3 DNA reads TGTGCCAGTAGTCCCCAGGGATTTTCACCCCTCCACTTT. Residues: CASSPQGFSPLHF.

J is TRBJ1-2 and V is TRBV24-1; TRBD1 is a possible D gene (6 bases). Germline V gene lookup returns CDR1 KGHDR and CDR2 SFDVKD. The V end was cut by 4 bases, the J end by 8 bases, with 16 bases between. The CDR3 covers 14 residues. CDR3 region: CATSDTGWSRGYTF. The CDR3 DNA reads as TGTGCCACCAGTGACACAGGGTGGTCAAGGGGCTACACCTTC.

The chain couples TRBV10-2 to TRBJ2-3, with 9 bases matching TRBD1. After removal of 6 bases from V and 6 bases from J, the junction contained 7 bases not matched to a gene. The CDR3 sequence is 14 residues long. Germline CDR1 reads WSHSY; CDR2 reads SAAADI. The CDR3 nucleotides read TGCGCCAGCAGGATGGACAGGGGAGGTGATACGCAGTATTTT. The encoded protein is CASRMDRGGDTQYF.

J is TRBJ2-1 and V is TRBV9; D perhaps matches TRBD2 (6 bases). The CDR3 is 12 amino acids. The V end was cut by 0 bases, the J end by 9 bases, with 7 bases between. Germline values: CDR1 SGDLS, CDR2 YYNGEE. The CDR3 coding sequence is TGTGCCAGCAGCGTAGCAGCGGGTGAGCAGTTCTTC. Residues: CASSVAAGEQFF.

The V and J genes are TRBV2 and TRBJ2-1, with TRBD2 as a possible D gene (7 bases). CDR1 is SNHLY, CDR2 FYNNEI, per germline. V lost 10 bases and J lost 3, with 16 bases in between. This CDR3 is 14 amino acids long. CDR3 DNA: TGTGCCACCCGAGGGGGGGCCAACTACAATGAGCAGTTCTTC. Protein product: CATRGGANYNEQFF.

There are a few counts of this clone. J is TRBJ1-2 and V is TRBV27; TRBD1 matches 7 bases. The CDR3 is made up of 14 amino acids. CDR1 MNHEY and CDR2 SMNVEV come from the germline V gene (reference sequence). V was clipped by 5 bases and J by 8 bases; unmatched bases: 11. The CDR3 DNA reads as TGTGCCAGCAGTCCGTCGGGCCACAGGGGCGGCTACACCTTC. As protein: CASSPSGHRGGYTF.

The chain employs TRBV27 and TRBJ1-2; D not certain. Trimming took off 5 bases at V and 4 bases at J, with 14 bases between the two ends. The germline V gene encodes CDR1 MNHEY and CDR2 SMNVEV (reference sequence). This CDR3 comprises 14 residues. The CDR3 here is CASSPRQAGYGYTF. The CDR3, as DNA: TGTGCCAGCAGTCCTCGCCAGGCGGGCTATGGCTACACCTTC.

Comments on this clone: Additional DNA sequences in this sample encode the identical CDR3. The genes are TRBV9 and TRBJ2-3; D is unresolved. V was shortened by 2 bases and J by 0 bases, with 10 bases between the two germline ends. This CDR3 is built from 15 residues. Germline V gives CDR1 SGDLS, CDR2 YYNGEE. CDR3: CASSVSSGSTDTQYF. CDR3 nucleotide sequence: TGTGCCAGCAGCGTTTCTTCGGGTAGCACAGATACGCAGTATTTT.

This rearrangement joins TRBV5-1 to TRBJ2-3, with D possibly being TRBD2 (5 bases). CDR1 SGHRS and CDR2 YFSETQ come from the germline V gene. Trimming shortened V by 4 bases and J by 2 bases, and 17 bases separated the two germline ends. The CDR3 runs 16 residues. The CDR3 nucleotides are TGCGCCAGCAGCCCCGGGGTCCCAGTTGACACAGATACGCAGTATTTT. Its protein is CASSPGVPVDTDTQYF. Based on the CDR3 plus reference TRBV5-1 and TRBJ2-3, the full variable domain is KAGVTQTPRYLIKTRGQQVTLSCSPISGHRSVSWYQQTPGQGLQFLFEYFSETQRNKGNFPGRFSGRQFSNSRSEMNVSTLELGDSALYLCASSPGVPVDTDTQYFGPGTRLTVL.